This T cell receptor beta chain was recorded in a study of Graves' ophthalmopathy and Graves' hyperthyroidism. Amplification from RNA transcripts yielded the TCR beta CDR3 regions. Amplification began with first-round RT-PCR using HTBI primers, then second-round multiplex PCR was performed. TCRdb redid the calling of the multiplex PCR reads with MiXCR, one entry per CDR3 protein. The sample gives over 150,000 distinct CDR3 sequences, around two fifths of which show up once; around 5.5% is in the top ten. This clonotype was observed many times. The sequence was obtained from a woman in her thirties or forties with Graves' ophthalmopathy. What was sequenced was peripheral blood.

The CDR3 sequence is CASSLGQRLYGYTF. In nucleotides, the CDR3 is TGTGCCAGCAGTTTAGGACAGAGACTCTATGGCTACACCTTC. This chain joins TRBV12-3 or TRBV12-4 and TRBJ1-2; a possible D gene is TRBD1 (5 bases). CDR3 length: 14 residues. V lost 1 base and J lost 4, with 10 bases in between.